The T cell receptor (beta chain) described here comes from a study of cytomegalovirus exposure and HLA in healthy donors. CDR3 length: 16 residues. Germline V lookup: CDR1 SGHAT, CDR2 FQNNGV. Losses at the gene ends were 4 bases for V and 1 base for J; bases not matched to a gene: 7. Overall study findings and caveats: Rarity marked most TCR sequences, yet some public TCRs occurred in many donors. Cytomegalovirus association was listed for 164 TCR beta chains.

About this clone: Its matching antigen is unknown.

The data were produced by immunoSEQ multiplex PCR, yet TCRdb's version contains in-frame clones alone and is incomplete. The sample has fewer than 95,000 clones, 85% to 95% seen once. Sequencing was carried out using PBMCs. The TCR sequence derives from a woman between 18 and 29 years old in good health and CMV-seronegative. This chain connects TRBV11-2 to TRBJ1-1, with TRBD1 matching 9 bases. CDR3 loop: CASSSTGGFSNTEAFF. CDR3 sequence (DNA): TGTGCCAGCAGCTCGACAGGGGGTTTTTCGAACACTGAAGCTTTCTTT.